The 16 T cell receptor beta chains reported below all come from one sample, sequenced in a study of T cell responses to AZD1222 COVID-19 vaccine. Generated by immunoSEQ multiplex PCR, the TCRdb table keeps only in-frame clones and is missing some. The repertoire has some 79,000 clones, around 80% of them found once; the top ten carry roughly 50%. The starting material was peripheral blood, obtained 28 days after the second AZD1222 dose. These receptors came from an adult who received the AZD1222 COVID-19 vaccine.

This chain uses TRBV28 with TRBJ1-2; D is undetermined. Germline V gives CDR1 MDHEN, CDR2 SYDVKM. This CDR3 has 14 amino acids. V was cut by 6 bases and J by 2 bases, with 13 bases left in between. CDR3 DNA sequence: TGTGCCAGCAGGATAGGAACGCGAAACTATGGCTACACCTTC. It codes for CASRIGTRNYGYTF.

This clone appeared a single time. The rearrangement joins TRBV28 to TRBJ1-4; no definite D call. V shed 9 bases and J shed 4 bases, with 12 bases lying between them. Germline CDR1 is MDHEN and CDR2 is SYDVKM. CDR3 length: 13 amino acids. The chain's CDR3 is CASLGWLNEKLFF. CDR3 bases: TGTGCCAGTTTAGGGTGGCTTAATGAAAAACTGTTTTTT. Looking up the rest from reference TRBV28 and TRBJ1-4 gives the full variable domain: DVKVTQSSRYLVKRTGEKVFLECVQDMDHENMFWYRQDPGLGLRLIYFSYDVKMKEKGDIPEGYSVSREKKERFSLILESASTNQTSMYLCASLGWLNEKLFFGSGTQLSVL.

The chain uses TRBV29-1 and TRBJ2-7; 10 bases align to TRBD2. This CDR3 contains 13 residues. J gave up 9 bases and V 0 bases, and 5 bases lay outside the gene matches. Germline V lookup: CDR1 SQVTM, CDR2 ANQGSEA. Written as DNA, the CDR3 is TGCAGCGTTGAAGATTTGCTAGCGGGAGTGCAGTACTTC. It yields the protein CSVEDLLAGVQYF.

This rearrangement joins TRBV7-9 to TRBJ1-3; the D gene is possibly TRBD1 (5 bases). Germline V CDR1 and CDR2: SEHNR, FQNEAQ (reference sequence). The length of the CDR3 is 15 residues. V dropped 1 base and J dropped 2 bases, with 9 bases sitting between them. For the CDR3, the DNA is TGTGCCAGCAGCTTAGATTCGGGGGCTGGAAACACCATATATTTT. The encoded protein is CASSLDSGAGNTIYF.

The chain joins TRBV5-6 to TRBJ1-6; no firm D call. The CDR3 sequence is 14 residues long. CDR1 SGHDT and CDR2 YYEEEE come from the germline V gene. Trimming cost V 4 bases and J 9 bases, with 14 bases left between them. The CDR3 spells CASSQEEVGSPLHF. CDR3 coding DNA: TGTGCCAGCAGCCAGGAGGAGGTCGGTTCACCCCTCCACTTT.

The chain couples TRBV3-1 (or the pseudogene TRBV3-2) to TRBJ1-5, with 8 positions matching TRBD1. The length of the CDR3 is 13 residues. V gave up 6 bases and J gave up 4 bases; unmatched junction bases: 2. From germline, CDR1 is LGHDT and CDR2 YNNKEL (reference sequence). CDR3 bases: TGTGCCAGCAGTCGACAGGGGAATCAGCCCCAGCATTTT. Translated, it gives CASSRQGNQPQHF.

The chain couples TRBV6-6 to TRBJ2-3; 9 nucleotides line up with TRBD2. The CDR3 spans 11 residues. CDR1 MNHNY and CDR2 SVGAGI come from the germline V gene (reference sequence). J lost 6 bases, V lost 9 bases, and 1 base had no gene match. This CDR3 is CASSGGDTQYF. CDR3 nucleotide sequence: TGTGCCAGTAGCGGGGGTGATACGCAGTATTTT.

The chain has TRBV19 and TRBJ2-1; tentatively, D is TRBD1 or TRBD2 (5 bases each). CDR1 LNHDA and CDR2 SQIVND come from the germline V gene (reference sequence). Trimming took 1 base from V and 4 from J, leaving 8 bases between them. This CDR3 is built from 14 residues. CDR3 protein: CASSIVEGYNEQFF. The DNA for the CDR3 is TGTGCCAGTAGTATAGTTGAGGGGTACAATGAGCAGTTCTTC.

The rearrangement uses TRBV29-1 and TRBJ2-7, with D unresolved. Germline CDR1 SQVTM, CDR2 ANQGSEA. This CDR3 region has 12 residues. V shed 5 bases and J shed 2 bases, with 10 bases lying between them. This CDR3 reads CSVRDWTYEQYF. In DNA, the CDR3 is TGCAGCGTTCGCGACTGGACCTACGAGCAGTACTTC.

The V gene is TRBV11-2, the J gene TRBJ2-7; D unresolved. Trimming took 4 bases from V and 0 from J, leaving 7 bases between them. Germline V gene lookup returns CDR1 SGHAT and CDR2 FQNNGV. This CDR3 has 13 residues. The CDR3, as DNA: TGTGCCAGCAGCTGGGGTAACTCCTACGAGCAGTACTTC. Translation: CASSWGNSYEQYF. The full variable domain, in which reference TRBV11-2 and TRBJ2-7 provide the parts outside the CDR3, is EAGVAQSPRYKIIEKRQSVAFWCNPISGHATLYWYQQILGQGPKLLIQFQNNGVVDDSQLPKDRFSAERLKGVDSTLKIQPAKLEDSAVYLCASSWGNSYEQYFGPGTRLTVT.

J is TRBJ2-3 and V is TRBV5-1; D unresolved. Trimming took 4 bases from V and 4 from J, leaving 13 bases between them. In germline, CDR1 is SGHRS, CDR2 YFSETQ. This CDR3 contains 14 residues. CDR3 region: CASSLHARSDTQYF. The CDR3, as DNA: TGCGCCAGCAGCCTCCACGCTAGATCAGATACGCAGTATTTT.

Written as DNA, the CDR3 is TGTGCCTGGAGTGAATCAATCGAAGAGACCCAGTACTTC. It yields the protein CAWSESIEETQYF. V gene TRBV30 combines with J gene TRBJ2-5; D is unclear. V lost 1 base to trimming and J lost 3 bases, with 9 bases between them. CDR1 and CDR2 from the germline V gene are GTSNPN and SVGIG (reference sequence). This CDR3 is built from 13 residues.

This chain links TRBV5-5 with TRBJ2-7; D unclear. Germline V gene lookup returns CDR1 SGHKS and CDR2 YYEKEE (reference sequence). This CDR3 is 12 amino acids long. Deletions cut 3 bases from V and 2 bases from J, with 6 bases between. The CDR3 here is CASSSSPYEQYF. CDR3 DNA sequence: TGTGCCAGCAGCTCATCCCCCTACGAGCAGTACTTC.

The genes are TRBV7-9 and TRBJ2-2, with no clear D. CDR1 is SEHNR and CDR2 is FQNEAQ in the germline V gene (reference sequence). The CDR3 loop spans 11 amino acids. Between the trimmed V and J ends, which lost 3 bases and 6 bases, there was a span of 2 bases. The CDR3 spells CASSFPGELFF. The CDR3 DNA sequence: TGTGCCAGCAGCTTCCCCGGGGAGCTGTTTTTT.

This rearrangement joins TRBV11-1 to TRBJ2-3; D unclear. Trimming left V 5 bases short and J 0 bases short, with 9 bases between. The CDR3 loop spans 14 amino acids. Germline assignment: CDR1 SGHAT and CDR2 FQDESV (reference sequence). The CDR3 nucleotides are TGTGCCAGCAGCAAAACCGTGAGCACAGATACGCAGTATTTT. Translated: CASSKTVSTDTQYF.

This clone has a single count. CDR3 in amino acids: CASSFDGKLFF. CDR3 nucleotides: TGTGCCAGCAGTTTTGACGGAAAACTGTTTTTT. This sequence joins TRBV28 and TRBJ1-4; no definite D call. The CDR3 is 11 amino acids. The germline V gene has CDR1 MDHEN and CDR2 SYDVKM. V lost 3 bases and J 10 bases, leaving 6 bases between the germline ends.